Listed below are T cell receptor beta chains from one sample, sequenced in a study of neurological immune-mediated disorders. MiXCR, run by TCRdb on the 5' RACE reads, gives a single entry per CDR3 protein. The table records under 35,000 distinct CDR3 sequences, around 25% of them present only once. Sequenced input: CD4+ T cells from blood. These TCRs come from a man aged 45 to 65 with HTLV-1-associated myelopathy (HAM/TSP). The CDR3 runs from the conserved cysteine through the conserved F or W. The order of the fields is CDR3 protein, CDR3 DNA, V gene, J gene, D gene, clone size. A D gene is named only where the DNA matches it firmly. Not all rows give a size; the values are once, few, many and, for expanded clones, a class.

cdr3_aa: CSVLVREQFF
cdr3_nt: TGCAGCGTTCTAGTACGGGAGCAGTTCTTC
v_call: TRBV29-1
j_call: TRBJ2-1
d_call: -
clone_size: -

cdr3_aa: CASSFDRGPYNEQFF
cdr3_nt: TGTGCCAGCAGCTTCGACAGGGGTCCCTACAATGAGCAGTTCTTC
v_call: TRBV7-3
j_call: TRBJ2-1
d_call: TRBD1
clone_size: many

cdr3_aa: CASSRTGSTGELFF
cdr3_nt: TGCGCCAGCAGCCGCACGGGAAGCACCGGGGAGCTGTTTTTT
v_call: TRBV5-1
j_call: TRBJ2-2
d_call: -
clone_size: many

cdr3_aa: CASSQGPNIQYF
cdr3_nt: TGTGCCAGCAGTCAGGGGCCAAACATTCAGTACTTC
v_call: TRBV2
j_call: TRBJ2-4
d_call: -
clone_size: -

cdr3_aa: CASIQDRALEQYF
cdr3_nt: TGTGCCAGCATCCAAGACAGGGCCCTCGAGCAGTACTTC
v_call: TRBV7-9
j_call: TRBJ2-7
d_call: TRBD1
clone_size: -

cdr3_aa: CASSQGDNSGELFF
cdr3_nt: TGTGCCAGCAGCCAAGGGGATAATAGCGGGGAGCTGTTTTTT
v_call: TRBV4-2
j_call: TRBJ2-2
d_call: -
clone_size: many

cdr3_aa: CASSLFGANNSPLHF
cdr3_nt: TGTGCCAGCAGCTTGTTTGGGGCCAATAATTCACCCCTCCACTTT
v_call: TRBV5-6
j_call: TRBJ1-6
d_call: -
clone_size: -

cdr3_aa: CASSSPAGGTTEAFF
cdr3_nt: TGTGCCAGCAGCTCCCCGGCGGGGGGCACGACTGAAGCTTTCTTT
v_call: TRBV7-9
j_call: TRBJ1-1
d_call: -
clone_size: -

cdr3_aa: CASSPPVHTLNTEAFF
cdr3_nt: TGTGCCAGCTCACCACCGGTTCATACCCTTAACACTGAAGCTTTCTTT
v_call: TRBV18
j_call: TRBJ1-1
d_call: -
clone_size: many

cdr3_aa: CASSLEADLRQFF
cdr3_nt: TGTGCCAGCAGCTTAGAAGCCGACCTGCGGCAGTTCTTC
v_call: TRBV7-2
j_call: TRBJ2-1
d_call: -
clone_size: many

cdr3_aa: CASSFYICSARDNAQTRTETQYF
cdr3_nt: -
v_call: TRBV5-1
j_call: TRBJ2-5
d_call: -
clone_size: -

cdr3_aa: CSARRLAGLLNSPLHF
cdr3_nt: TGCAGTGCTAGACGGCTAGCGGGGCTACTAAATTCACCCCTCCACTTT
v_call: TRBV20-1
j_call: TRBJ1-6
d_call: -
clone_size: few

cdr3_aa: CASSQDPSTDTQYF
cdr3_nt: TGTGCCAGCAGCCAAGACCCCAGCACAGATACGCAGTATTTT
v_call: TRBV4-2
j_call: TRBJ2-3
d_call: -
clone_size: few

cdr3_aa: CASGPRTGSYEQYF
cdr3_nt: TGTGCTAGTGGCCCCCGGACAGGCTCCTACGAGCAGTACTTC
v_call: TRBV12-5
j_call: TRBJ2-7
d_call: TRBD1
clone_size: many

cdr3_aa: CASSFQSGAGNIQYF
cdr3_nt: TGTGCCAGCAGCTTCCAGAGCGGTGCAGGAAACATTCAGTACTTC
v_call: TRBV5-4
j_call: TRBJ2-4
d_call: -
clone_size: few

cdr3_aa: CSASWGSSYEQYF
cdr3_nt: TGCAGTGCTAGTTGGGGGAGCTCCTACGAGCAGTACTTC
v_call: TRBV20-1
j_call: TRBJ2-7
d_call: -
clone_size: -

cdr3_aa: CASSSMRVVAFF
cdr3_nt: TGTGCCAGCAGCTCCATGCGGGTAGTAGCTTTCTTT
v_call: TRBV11-2
j_call: TRBJ1-1
d_call: -
clone_size: once

cdr3_aa: CASSRGASYTF
cdr3_nt: TGTGCCAGCAGCCGCGGAGCTAGCTACACCTTC
v_call: TRBV12-3/TRBV12-4
j_call: TRBJ1-2
d_call: -
clone_size: medium-sized

cdr3_aa: CASSLDSGGAKTQYF
cdr3_nt: TGTGCCAGCAGCCTTGACAGCGGGGGGGCAAAGACCCAGTACTTC
v_call: TRBV7-2
j_call: TRBJ2-5
d_call: TRBD2
clone_size: many

cdr3_aa: CASSRNLAGATDTQYF
cdr3_nt: TGTGCCAGCAGTCGAAATCTAGCGGGAGCAACAGATACGCAGTATTTT
v_call: TRBV12-3/TRBV12-4
j_call: TRBJ2-3
d_call: TRBD2
clone_size: many

cdr3_aa: CATSREATSGSYNEQFF
cdr3_nt: TGTGCCACCAGCAGAGAGGCCACTAGCGGATCTTACAATGAGCAGTTCTTC
v_call: TRBV15
j_call: TRBJ2-1
d_call: TRBD2
clone_size: many

cdr3_aa: CASSGDRGGTGELFF
cdr3_nt: TGCGCCAGCAGCGGTGACAGGGGCGGCACCGGGGAGCTGTTTTTT
v_call: TRBV5-1
j_call: TRBJ2-2
d_call: TRBD1
clone_size: many

cdr3_aa: CASRPGGIGNQPQHF
cdr3_nt: TGCGCCAGCCGTCCAGGGGGCATTGGCAATCAGCCCCAGCATTTT
v_call: TRBV10-2
j_call: TRBJ1-5
d_call: TRBD1
clone_size: many

cdr3_aa: CASSLGWGYRNQPQHF
cdr3_nt: TGTGCCAGCAGCTTAGGGTGGGGCTATCGCAATCAGCCCCAGCATTTT
v_call: TRBV11-3
j_call: TRBJ1-5
d_call: -
clone_size: many

cdr3_aa: CAVHRGNTEAFF
cdr3_nt: TGTGCCGTACACCGAGGCAACACTGAAGCTTTCTTT
v_call: TRBV5-5
j_call: TRBJ1-1
d_call: -
clone_size: many

cdr3_aa: CSARRGVADTQYF
cdr3_nt: TGCAGTGCTAGACGCGGGGTCGCAGATACGCAGTATTTT
v_call: TRBV20-1
j_call: TRBJ2-3
d_call: -
clone_size: many

cdr3_aa: CASSLAGRTDTQYF
cdr3_nt: TGCGCCAGCAGCTTGGCCGGGAGAACAGATACGCAGTATTTT
v_call: TRBV5-1
j_call: TRBJ2-3
d_call: -
clone_size: few

cdr3_aa: CASSPTGGAYEQYF
cdr3_nt: TGTGCCAGCAGCCCTACGGGCGGTGCCTACGAGCAGTACTTC
v_call: TRBV7-2
j_call: TRBJ2-7
d_call: -
clone_size: -

cdr3_aa: CASSENGGALGYTF
cdr3_nt: TGCGCCAGCAGTGAAAATGGGGGGGCGTTGGGCTACACCTTC
v_call: TRBV10-2
j_call: TRBJ1-2
d_call: -
clone_size: -